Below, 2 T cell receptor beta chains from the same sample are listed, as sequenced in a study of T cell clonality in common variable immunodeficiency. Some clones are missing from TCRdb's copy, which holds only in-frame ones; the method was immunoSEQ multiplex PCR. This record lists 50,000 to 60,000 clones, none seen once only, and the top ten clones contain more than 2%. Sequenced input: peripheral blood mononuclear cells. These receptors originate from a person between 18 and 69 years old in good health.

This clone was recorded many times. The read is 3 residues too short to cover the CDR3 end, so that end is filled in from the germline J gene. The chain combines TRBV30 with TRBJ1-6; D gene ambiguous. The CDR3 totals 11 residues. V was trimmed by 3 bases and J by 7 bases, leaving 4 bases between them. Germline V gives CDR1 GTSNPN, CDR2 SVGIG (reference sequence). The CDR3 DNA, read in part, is TGTGCCTGGAGGAGCAATTCACCC. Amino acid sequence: CAWRSNSP. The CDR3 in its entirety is CAWRSNSPLHF. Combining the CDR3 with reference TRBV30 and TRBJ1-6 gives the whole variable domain SQTIHQWPATLVQPVGSPLSLECTVEGTSNPNLYWYRQAAGRGLQLLFYSVGIGQISSEVPQNLSASRPQDRQFILSSKKLLLSDSGFYLCAWRSNSPLHFGNGTRLTVT.

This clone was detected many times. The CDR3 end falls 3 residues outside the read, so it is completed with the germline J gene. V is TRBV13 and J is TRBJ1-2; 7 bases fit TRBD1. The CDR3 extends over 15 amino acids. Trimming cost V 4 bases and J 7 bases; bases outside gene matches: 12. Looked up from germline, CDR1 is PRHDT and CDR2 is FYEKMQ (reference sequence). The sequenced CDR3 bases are TGTGCCAGCAGCTCCCGGACAGGTGACTACTTTGGC. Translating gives CASSSRTGDYFG. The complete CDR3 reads CASSSRTGDYFGYTF. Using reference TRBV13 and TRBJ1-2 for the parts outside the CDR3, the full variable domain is AAGVIQSPRHLIKEKRETATLKCYPIPRHDTVYWYQQGPGQDPQFLISFYEKMQSDKGSIPDRFSAQQFSDYHSELNMSSLELGDSALYFCASSSRTGDYFGYTFGSGTRLTVV.